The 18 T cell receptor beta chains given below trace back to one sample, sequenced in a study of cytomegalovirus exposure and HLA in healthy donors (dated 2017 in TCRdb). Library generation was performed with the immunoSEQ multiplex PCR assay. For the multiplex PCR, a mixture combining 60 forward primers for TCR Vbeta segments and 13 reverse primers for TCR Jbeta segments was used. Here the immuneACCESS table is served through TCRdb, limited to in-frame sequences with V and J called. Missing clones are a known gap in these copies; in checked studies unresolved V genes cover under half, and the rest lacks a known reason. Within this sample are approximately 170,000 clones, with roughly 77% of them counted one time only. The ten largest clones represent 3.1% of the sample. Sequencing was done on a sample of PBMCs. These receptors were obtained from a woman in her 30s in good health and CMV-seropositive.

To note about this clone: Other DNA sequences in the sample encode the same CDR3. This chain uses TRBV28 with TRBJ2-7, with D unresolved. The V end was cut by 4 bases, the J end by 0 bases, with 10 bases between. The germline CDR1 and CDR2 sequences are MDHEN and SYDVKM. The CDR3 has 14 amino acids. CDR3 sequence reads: CASSSGWSSYEQYF. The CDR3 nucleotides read TGTGCCAGCAGTTCCGGGTGGTCCTCCTACGAGCAGTACTTC.

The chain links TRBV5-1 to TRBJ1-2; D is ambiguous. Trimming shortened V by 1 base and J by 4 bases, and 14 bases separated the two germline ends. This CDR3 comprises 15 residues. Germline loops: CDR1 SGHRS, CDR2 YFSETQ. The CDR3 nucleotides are TGCGCCAGCAGCTTGCCCGTTGCGGATACCTATGGCTACACCTTC. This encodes CASSLPVADTYGYTF.

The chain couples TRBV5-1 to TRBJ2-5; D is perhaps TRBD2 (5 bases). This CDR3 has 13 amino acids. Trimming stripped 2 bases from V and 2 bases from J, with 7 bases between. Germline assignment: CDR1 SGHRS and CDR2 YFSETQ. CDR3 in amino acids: CASSFGGQETQYF. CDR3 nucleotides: TGCGCCAGCAGCTTCGGAGGACAAGAGACCCAGTACTTC.

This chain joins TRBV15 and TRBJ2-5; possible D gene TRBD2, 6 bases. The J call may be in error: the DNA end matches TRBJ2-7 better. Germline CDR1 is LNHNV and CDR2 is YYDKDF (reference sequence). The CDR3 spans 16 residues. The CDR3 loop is CATSPVGGTLGYEQYF. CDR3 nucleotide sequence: TGTGCCACCAGCCCGGTCGGGGGAACACTGGGCTACGAGCAGTACTTC.

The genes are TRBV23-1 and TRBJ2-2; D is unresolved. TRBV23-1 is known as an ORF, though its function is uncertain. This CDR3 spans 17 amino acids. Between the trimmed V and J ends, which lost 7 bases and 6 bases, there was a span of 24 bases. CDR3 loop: CASKSSYYPEVSGELFF. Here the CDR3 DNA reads TGCGCCAGCAAATCGTCGTATTATCCAGAGGTGTCCGGGGAGCTGTTTTTT.

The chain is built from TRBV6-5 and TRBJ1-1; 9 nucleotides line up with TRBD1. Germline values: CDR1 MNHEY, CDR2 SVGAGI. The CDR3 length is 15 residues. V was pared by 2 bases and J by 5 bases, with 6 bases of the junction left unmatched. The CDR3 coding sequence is TGTGCCAGCAGTTACACTTGGACAGGGGAGACTGAAGCTTTCTTT. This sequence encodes CASSYTWTGETEAFF.

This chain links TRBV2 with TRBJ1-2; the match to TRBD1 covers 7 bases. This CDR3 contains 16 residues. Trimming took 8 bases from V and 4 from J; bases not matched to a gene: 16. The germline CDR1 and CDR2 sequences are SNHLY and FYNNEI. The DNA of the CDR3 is TGTGCCAGCCTGGTTTACACAGGGGCACATAGCTATGGCTACACCTTC. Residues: CASLVYTGAHSYGYTF.

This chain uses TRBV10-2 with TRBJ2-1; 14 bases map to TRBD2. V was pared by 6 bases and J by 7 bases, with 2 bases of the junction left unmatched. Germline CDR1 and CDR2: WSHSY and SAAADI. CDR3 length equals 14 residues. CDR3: CASSGTSGGNEQFF. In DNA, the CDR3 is TGCGCCAGCAGCGGGACTAGCGGGGGAAATGAGCAGTTCTTC.

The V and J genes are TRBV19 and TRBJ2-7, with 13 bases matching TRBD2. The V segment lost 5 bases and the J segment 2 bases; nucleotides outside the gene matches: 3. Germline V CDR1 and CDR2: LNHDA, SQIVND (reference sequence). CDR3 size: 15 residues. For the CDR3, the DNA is TGTGCCAGTAGTCTAGGGACTAGCGGGACCTACGAGCAGTACTTC. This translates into CASSLGTSGTYEQYF.

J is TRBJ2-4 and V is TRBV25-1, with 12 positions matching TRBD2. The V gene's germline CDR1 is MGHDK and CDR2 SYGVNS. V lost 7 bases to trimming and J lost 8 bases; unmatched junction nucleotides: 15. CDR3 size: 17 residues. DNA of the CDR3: TGTGCCAGCACCGGAAGGACTAGCGGGATGGGATGGGACATTCAGTACTTC. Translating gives CASTGRTSGMGWDIQYF.

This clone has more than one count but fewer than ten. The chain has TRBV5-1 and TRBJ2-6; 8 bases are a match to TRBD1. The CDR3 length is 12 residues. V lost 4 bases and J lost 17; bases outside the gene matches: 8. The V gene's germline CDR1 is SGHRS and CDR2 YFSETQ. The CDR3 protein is CASSTDRAELTF. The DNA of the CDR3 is TGCGCCAGCAGCACGGACAGGGCGGAGTTGACTTTC.

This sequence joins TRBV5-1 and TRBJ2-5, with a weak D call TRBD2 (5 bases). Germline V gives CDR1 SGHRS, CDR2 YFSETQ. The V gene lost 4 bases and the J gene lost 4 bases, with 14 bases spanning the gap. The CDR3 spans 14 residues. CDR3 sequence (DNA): TGCGCCAGCAGCCCCGACTTAAGCGGAGAGACCCAGTACTTC. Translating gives CASSPDLSGETQYF.

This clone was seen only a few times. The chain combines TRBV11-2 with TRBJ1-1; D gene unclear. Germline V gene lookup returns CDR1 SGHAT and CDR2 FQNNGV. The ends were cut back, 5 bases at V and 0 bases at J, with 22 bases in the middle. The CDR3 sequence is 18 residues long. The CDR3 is CASSLRPIGGLMNTEAFF. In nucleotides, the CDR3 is TGTGCCAGCAGCCTCCGCCCGATAGGCGGACTTATGAACACTGAAGCTTTCTTT.

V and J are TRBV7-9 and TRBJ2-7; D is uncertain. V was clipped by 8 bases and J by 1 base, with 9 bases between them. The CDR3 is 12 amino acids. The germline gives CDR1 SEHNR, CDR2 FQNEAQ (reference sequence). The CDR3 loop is CASRGTSYEQYF. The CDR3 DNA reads TGTGCCAGCCGTGGTACATCCTACGAGCAGTACTTC.

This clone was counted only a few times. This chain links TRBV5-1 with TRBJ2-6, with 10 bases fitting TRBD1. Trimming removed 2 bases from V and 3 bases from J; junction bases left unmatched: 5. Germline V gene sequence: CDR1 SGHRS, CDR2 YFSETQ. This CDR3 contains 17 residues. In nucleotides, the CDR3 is TGCGCCAGCAGCTTCGGGGACAGGGGTTATGGGGCCAACGTCCTGACTTTC. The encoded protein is CASSFGDRGYGANVLTF.

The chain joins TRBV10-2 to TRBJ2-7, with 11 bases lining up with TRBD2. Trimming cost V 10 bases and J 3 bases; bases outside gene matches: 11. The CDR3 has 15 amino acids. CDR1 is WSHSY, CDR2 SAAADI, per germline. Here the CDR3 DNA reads TGCGCCACTTCGGGACTAGCGGAAGCCTACTACGAGCAGTACTTC. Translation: CATSGLAEAYYEQYF.

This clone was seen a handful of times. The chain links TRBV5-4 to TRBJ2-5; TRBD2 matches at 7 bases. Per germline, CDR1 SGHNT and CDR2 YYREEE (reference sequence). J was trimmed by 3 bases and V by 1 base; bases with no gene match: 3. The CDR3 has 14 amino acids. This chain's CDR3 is CASSLTSVEETQYF. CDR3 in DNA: TGTGCCAGCAGCTTGACTAGCGTAGAAGAGACCCAGTACTTC. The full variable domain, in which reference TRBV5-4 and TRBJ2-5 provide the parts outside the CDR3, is ETGVTQSPTHLIKTRGQQVTLRCSSQSGHNTVSWYQQALGQGPQFIFQYYREEENGRGNFPPRFSGLQFPNYSSELNVNALELDDSALYLCASSLTSVEETQYFGPGTRLLVL.

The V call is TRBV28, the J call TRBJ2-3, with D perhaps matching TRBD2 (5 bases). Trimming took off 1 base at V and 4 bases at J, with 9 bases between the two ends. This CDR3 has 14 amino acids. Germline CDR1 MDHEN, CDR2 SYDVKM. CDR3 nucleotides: TGTGCCAGCAGTTTATACGGTAGCGCAGATACGCAGTATTTT. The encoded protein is CASSLYGSADTQYF.